Listed below are T cell receptor beta chains from one sample, sequenced in a study of T cell responses to AZD1222 COVID-19 vaccine. The repertoire was sequenced with immunoSEQ multiplex PCR; TCRdb's copy has only in-frame clones and lacks some. Here the sample spans about 150,000 clones, around 85% being singletons. This material consisted of peripheral blood, taken after recovery from COVID-19. These receptors all stem from an adult who had recovered from COVID-19. Each CDR3 is given with its conserved first and last residue. A D gene is named only where the DNA matches it firmly. Clone size appears in some rows only: once, few, many, or a class for an expanded clone.

TRBJ2-7 | TRBV6-2/TRBV6-3 | . | . | CASSRGLSYEQYF | TGTGCCAGCAGTCGGGGCCTCTCCTACGAGCAGTACTTC
TRBJ1-2 | TRBV2 | . | . | CASSETGADWSSGYTF | TGTGCCAGCAGTGAGACGGGGGCGGATTGGAGTAGTGGCTACACCTTC
TRBJ2-2 | TRBV15 | . | once | CATSRVAGGELFF | TGTGCCACCAGCAGAGTGGCGGGCGGGGAGCTGTTTTTT
TRBJ1-6 | TRBV5-1 | TRBD1 | . | CASSAGTGSSPLHF | TGCGCCAGCAGCGCCGGGACAGGGTCATCACCCCTCCACTTT
TRBJ2-5 | TRBV27 | . | . | CASSLSSQETQYF | TGTGCCAGCAGTTTATCTAGTCAAGAGACCCAGTACTTC
TRBJ2-1 | TRBV7-2 | . | . | CASSLTGFSSYNEQFF | TGTGCCAGCAGCCTGACCGGGTTTAGCTCCTACAATGAGCAGTTCTTC
TRBJ1-4 | TRBV4-1 | . | . | CASSQNDSPTNEKLFF | TGCGCCAGCAGCCAAAATGACAGTCCAACTAATGAAAAACTGTTTTTT
TRBJ2-4 | TRBV5-4 | TRBD2 | . | CASSLGTGRNIQYF | TGTGCCAGCAGCTTGGGTACCGGGAGGAACATTCAGTACTTC
TRBJ1-4 | TRBV28 | . | . | CASRGPQGHEKLFF | TGTGCCAGCAGAGGCCCACAGGGCCATGAAAAACTGTTTTTT
TRBJ2-7 | TRBV7-9 | . | . | CASSFQGSLRYEQYF | TGTGCCAGCAGCTTTCAAGGCAGCCTCAGATACGAGCAGTACTTC
TRBJ2-5 | TRBV5-1 | TRBD1 | . | CASSSTGRKETQYF | TGCGCCAGCAGCTCGACAGGGCGGAAAGAGACCCAGTACTTC
TRBJ1-4 | TRBV28 | TRBD1 | . | CASRRDRNEKLFF | TGTGCCAGCAGAAGGGACAGGAACGAAAAACTGTTTTTT
TRBJ2-3 | TRBV7-3 | TRBD2 | few | CASSRTSGAGTDTQYF | TGTGCCAGCAGCCGAACTAGCGGGGCAGGAACAGATACGCAGTATTTT
TRBJ1-5 | TRBV7-8 | . | once | CASSRNRVSNQPQHF | TGTGCCAGCAGCCGGAACAGGGTTAGCAATCAGCCCCAGCATTTT
TRBJ2-7 | TRBV28 | TRBD1 | . | CASSPWGQGVNEQYF | TGTGCCAGCAGCCCTTGGGGGCAGGGGGTCAACGAGCAGTACTTC
TRBJ2-2 | TRBV10-3 | TRBD1 | . | CAISESVTGGTGELFF | TGTGCCATCAGTGAGTCGGTAACAGGGGGCACCGGGGAGCTGTTTTTT
TRBJ1-2 | TRBV6-5 | . | . | CASSYSPISGYGYTF | TGTGCCAGCAGTTACTCTCCTATATCGGGTTATGGCTACACCTTC
TRBJ2-3 | TRBV19 | TRBD2 | . | CASSMIAGEGTDTQYF | TGTGCCAGTAGTATGATAGCGGGAGAAGGGACAGATACGCAGTATTTT
TRBJ2-5 | TRBV28 | . | once | CASSLGEVTGFGETQYF | TGTGCCAGCAGTTTAGGAGAGGTTACAGGGTTTGGGGAGACCCAGTACTTC
TRBJ2-1 | TRBV2 | TRBD1 | . | CASRGRDRGFGEQFF | TGTGCCAGCAGGGGTCGGGACAGGGGGTTTGGTGAGCAGTTCTTC
TRBJ2-1 | TRBV18 | . | . | CASSPEGSGYNEQFF | TGTGCCAGCTCACCGGAGGGTTCGGGATACAATGAGCAGTTCTTC
TRBJ2-7 | TRBV7-2 | TRBD2 | . | CASSPSGGGRSYEQYF | TGTGCCAGCAGCCCTTCAGGCGGGGGGCGCTCCTACGAGCAGTACTTC
TRBJ2-2 | TRBV5-1 | . | . | CASSSGAQGWLFF | TGCGCCAGCAGTTCCGGCGCCCAGGGTTGGCTGTTTTTT
TRBJ2-5 | TRBV7-2 | . | . | CASSLSSGSGQETQYF | TGTGCCAGCAGCTTATCTTCTGGGAGCGGGCAAGAGACCCAGTACTTC
TRBJ2-7 | TRBV6-6 | . | . | CASSYSPHEQYF | TGTGCCAGCAGTTACTCCCCCCACGAGCAGTACTTC
TRBJ2-5 | TRBV18 | . | . | CASSPPLRQETQYF | TGTGCCAGCTCACCACCGTTACGGCAAGAGACCCAGTACTTC
TRBJ2-3 | TRBV11-2 | TRBD1 | . | CASSLEGGQGADTQYF | TGTGCCAGCAGCTTAGAGGGGGGACAGGGGGCGGATACGCAGTATTTT
TRBJ1-4 | TRBV18 | . | . | CASSLKGPGPGEKLFF | TGTGCCAGCTCCTTGAAGGGGCCAGGGCCTGGTGAAAAACTGTTTTTT
TRBJ1-2 | TRBV18 | TRBD1 | . | CASSLSQGARSYGYTF | TGTGCCAGCTCACTCTCTCAGGGGGCGCGTAGCTATGGCTACACCTTC
TRBJ1-4 | TRBV29-1 | . | . | CSARKMANEKLFF | TGCAGCGCTAGAAAAATGGCTAATGAAAAACTGTTTTTT
TRBJ2-2 | TRBV5-1 | TRBD2 | . | CASSSYGTSVHTGELFF | TGCGCCAGCAGCTCCTACGGGACTAGCGTGCACACCGGGGAGCTGTTTTTT
TRBJ2-2 | TRBV9 | . | . | CASSAQTVNTGELFF | TGTGCCAGCAGCGCCCAGACAGTGAACACCGGGGAGCTGTTTTTT
TRBJ2-3 | TRBV10-1 | TRBD2 | . | CASSDRLAGTDTQYF | TGCGCCAGCAGTGACCGACTAGCGGGCACAGATACGCAGTATTTT
TRBJ1-4 | TRBV18 | TRBD1 | once | CASSPPGQGSEKLFF | TGTGCCAGCTCACCGCCGGGACAGGGTAGTGAAAAACTGTTTTTT
TRBJ2-2 | TRBV12-3/TRBV12-4 | TRBD2 | . | CASRGGWTGELFF | TGTGCCAGCCGGGGGGGGTGGACCGGGGAGCTGTTTTTT
TRBJ2-5 | TRBV2 | . | . | CASSAQETQYF | TGTGCCAGCAGTGCCCAAGAGACCCAGTACTTC
TRBJ2-7 | TRBV29-1 | . | . | CSVGGASYEQYF | TGCAGCGTTGGAGGGGCCTCCTACGAGCAGTACTTC
TRBJ1-4 | TRBV6-6 | . | . | CASSSVGGRPEKLFF | TGTGCCAGCAGTTCCGTGGGTGGTCGACCTGAAAAACTGTTTTTT
TRBJ1-2 | TRBV20-1 | . | once | CSASWGPNYGYTF | TGCAGTGCTAGTTGGGGACCTAACTATGGCTACACCTTC
TRBJ2-5 | TRBV5-4 | . | once | CASSFRETQYF | TGTGCCAGCAGCTTCCGAGAGACCCAGTACTTC
TRBJ1-1 | TRBV5-1 | . | . | CASSIQGGGTEAFF | TGCGCCAGCAGCATCCAGGGCGGGGGCACTGAAGCTTTCTTT
TRBJ2-1 | TRBV6-5 | TRBD2 | . | CASRSGRASYNEQFF | TGTGCCAGCAGGAGCGGGAGGGCCTCCTACAATGAGCAGTTCTTC
TRBJ1-6 | TRBV9 | TRBD1 | . | CASSLGGQGKSPLHF | TGTGCCAGCAGCCTCGGTGGACAGGGAAAATCACCCCTCCACTTT
TRBJ2-1 | TRBV28 | . | once | CASSPGTAGRDEQFF | TGTGCCAGCAGTCCCGGGACCGCGGGAAGGGATGAGCAGTTCTTC
TRBJ1-2 | TRBV14 | TRBD1 | . | CASSPRQGMTNYGYTF | TGTGCCAGCAGCCCCCGACAGGGGATGACTAACTATGGCTACACCTTC
TRBJ1-5 | TRBV29-1 | . | . | CSVWDGSNQPQHF | TGCAGCGTTTGGGACGGATCCAATCAGCCCCAGCATTTT
TRBJ1-5 | TRBV5-6 | . | . | CASSLARDTVYNQPQHF | TGTGCCAGCAGCTTGGCTCGGGACACAGTATACAATCAGCCCCAGCATTTT
TRBJ1-2 | TRBV28 | TRBD1 | . | CASSEITGVYTF | TGTGCCAGCAGCGAAATAACAGGGGTTTACACCTTC
TRBJ2-7 | TRBV7-2 | TRBD2 | . | CASSGGLARSYEQYF | TGTGCCAGCAGCGGGGGACTAGCACGCTCCTACGAGCAGTACTTC
TRBJ2-7 | TRBV27 | . | . | CASSFDQGDEQYF | TGTGCCAGCAGTTTCGATCAGGGAGACGAGCAGTACTTC
TRBJ2-7 | TRBV24-1 | . | . | CAPGRNAYEQYF | TGTGCCCCTGGGAGAAATGCCTACGAGCAGTACTTC